The 5 T cell receptor beta chains below were found in one sample sequenced in a study of vaccination effects on CD4 cells after COVID-19. After expansion with viral peptide pools in the ViraFEST assay, antigen-specific CD4+ T cells were sequenced. The culture ran for nine to eleven days, and then CD4+ T cells were isolated. As their vaccination, participants received two doses of either BNT162b2 or mRNA-1273. Their antigen targets remain unknown. The table came from immunoSEQ multiplex PCR; TCRdb's copy has only in-frame clones and leaves some out. Counted here are about 29,000 clones, roughly four fifths occurring once; the ten biggest clones make up roughly 15%. The source material was CD4+ T cells from PBMCs cultured with HCoV-OC43 spike peptides, sampled after COVID-19 vaccination. Subset here: HCoV-OC43 spike overlapping peptide pool stimulation. These receptors all stem from a human donor who received a COVID-19 vaccine.

The chain recombines TRBV3-1 (or the pseudogene TRBV3-2) with TRBJ2-2; D call uncertain. V was pared by 4 bases and J by 5 bases, with 2 bases between. CDR1 is LGHDT, CDR2 YNNKEL, per germline (reference sequence). The CDR3 contains 11 residues. The CDR3 here is CASSRTGELFF. CDR3 nucleotides: TGTGCCAGCAGCCGGACCGGGGAGCTGTTTTTT.

This clone has more than one count but fewer than ten. V gene TRBV5-1 combines with J gene TRBJ2-5, with a possible D match to TRBD1 (7 bases). The length of the CDR3 is 14 residues. Trimming removed 0 bases at V and 7 bases at J, with 13 bases between. CDR1 and CDR2 from the germline V gene are SGHRS and YFSETQ. DNA for the CDR3: TGCGCCAGCAGCTTGGCAGGGGGGTACGGGACCCAGTACTTC. Its protein product is CASSLAGGYGTQYF. The variable domain in full, with the rest retrieved from reference TRBV5-1 and TRBJ2-5, is KAGVTQTPRYLIKTRGQQVTLSCSPISGHRSVSWYQQTPGQGLQFLFEYFSETQRNKGNFPGRFSGRQFSNSRSEMNVSTLELGDSALYLCASSLAGGYGTQYFGPGTRLLVL.

This clone was picked up a small number of times. This chain joins TRBV28 and TRBJ1-4; no firm D call. The CDR3 length is 15 residues. Germline V CDR1 and CDR2: MDHEN, SYDVKM. V dropped 6 bases and J dropped 4 bases, with 15 bases sitting between them. The CDR3 region has the DNA TGTGCCAGCAGCCAAAAGGGTTTGGGTAATGAAAAACTGTTTTTT. Protein sequence: CASSQKGLGNEKLFF.

V is TRBV5-1 and J is TRBJ2-5; D unresolved. V was pared by 2 bases and J by 1 base, with 3 bases between. Germline-derived CDR1 and CDR2 are SGHRS and YFSETQ. This CDR3 region has 12 residues. The DNA of the CDR3 is TGCGCCAGCAGCTTTACCCAAGAGACCCAGTACTTC. Translated: CASSFTQETQYF.

V is TRBV5-1 and J is TRBJ2-2, with D possibly matching TRBD2 (6 bases). V was trimmed by 0 bases and J by 4 bases, leaving 10 bases between them. The CDR3 has 15 residues. Germline-derived CDR1 and CDR2 are SGHRS and YFSETQ. The CDR3 here is CASSLGGTSTGELFF. CDR3 coding DNA: TGCGCCAGCAGCTTGGGGGGGACTTCCACCGGGGAGCTGTTTTTT.